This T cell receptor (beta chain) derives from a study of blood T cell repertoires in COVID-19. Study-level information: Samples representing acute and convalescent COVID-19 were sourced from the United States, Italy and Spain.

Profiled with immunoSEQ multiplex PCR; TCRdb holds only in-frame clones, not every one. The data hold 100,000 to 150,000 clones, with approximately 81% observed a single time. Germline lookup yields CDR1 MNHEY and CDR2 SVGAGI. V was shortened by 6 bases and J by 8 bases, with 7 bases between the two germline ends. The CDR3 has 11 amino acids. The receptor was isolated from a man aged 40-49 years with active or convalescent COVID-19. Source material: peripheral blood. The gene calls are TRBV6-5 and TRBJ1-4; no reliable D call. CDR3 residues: CASRAGEKLFF. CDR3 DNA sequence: TGTGCCAGCAGGGCGGGCGAAAAACTGTTTTTT.